Following are 2 T cell receptor beta chains from one sample sequenced in a study of CD8 T cells in ankylosing spondylitis. Study findings and constraints: Seemingly distinctive of ankylosing spondylitis blood was a TCR beta motif formed by eight highly homologous variants.

TCRdb re-analysed the 5' RACE reads in MiXCR, keeping a single row per CDR3 protein. The sample includes approximately 520,000 distinct CDR3 sequences, about 5.7% of them seen just once. These receptors have no known antigen. Sequenced: blood, either unsorted or a sorted T cell fraction (not recorded which). These receptors were obtained from a male donor with ankylosing spondylitis.

This clonotype came up a few times. V gene TRBV20-1 combines with J gene TRBJ2-2; 8 bases match TRBD1. This CDR3 has 14 residues. Germline V lookup: CDR1 DFQATT, CDR2 SNEGSKA (reference sequence). V trimming: 5 bases; J trimming: 3 bases; junction bases outside the gene matches: 5. CDR3 DNA sequence: TGCAGTGCTCCTCAGGGGGCGGACACCGGGGAGCTGTTTTTT. This sequence encodes CSAPQGADTGELFF.

This clonotype was seen many times. The chain employs TRBV5-6 and TRBJ2-1; D perhaps matches TRBD2 (5 bases). V lost 0 bases to trimming and J lost 10 bases, with 8 bases between them. The CDR3 is 12 residues long. The germline V gene encodes CDR1 SGHDT and CDR2 YYEEEE. CDR3 loop: CASSLVEGEQFF. In DNA form, the CDR3 reads TGTGCCAGCAGCTTGGTCGAGGGAGAGCAGTTCTTC.